The present T cell receptor beta chain was sequenced within a study of cytomegalovirus exposure and HLA in healthy donors. Findings and caveats of the study: The authors assumed roughly uniform sequencing depth across donors for presence/absence analyses.

About this clone: Its antigen is not identified.

PCR amplification relied on 60 Vbeta primers (plus 13 Jbeta primers). The repertoire was sequenced with immunoSEQ multiplex PCR; TCRdb's copy has only in-frame clones and lacks some. Found here are some 100,000 clones, 70% to 85% of them singletons; the top ten hold about 1.1%. This TCR came from a woman aged 18-29 years in good health and CMV-seronegative. What was sequenced was PBMCs.

The CDR3 loop reads CATSPGSSYNSPLHF. CDR3 DNA: TGTGCCACTAGTCCTGGGAGCTCCTATAATTCACCCCTCCACTTT. This sequence joins TRBV7-9 and TRBJ1-6; D is unclear. V lost 10 bases, J lost 0 bases, and 13 bases lay in between. CDR3 length equals 15 residues. The V gene's germline CDR1 is SEHNR and CDR2 FQNEAQ (reference sequence).